The clone carrying this T cell receptor beta chain has a count of ten or more. No antigen is known for it. These data belong to a study of shared clonotypes between healthy human individuals. Study-level findings and limits: Researchers sampled only blood; tissue repertoires likely differ. Generation of non-shared clonotypes was less probable than generation of clonotypes shared by all four donors.

From germline, CDR1 is MNHNY and CDR2 SVGAGI (reference sequence). Trimming left V 3 bases short and J 0 bases short, with 6 bases between. The CDR3 length is 14 residues. Profiled with immunoSEQ multiplex PCR; TCRdb holds only in-frame clones, not every one. This table has some 700,000 clones, less than 95% appearing once. The V and J genes are TRBV6-6 and TRBJ1-5; D gene uncertain. This TCR was recovered from a man aged 18 to 29 in good health. Some clones in this sample may be carry-over from other donors' samples. Input material: memory CD8+ T cells from PBMCs. Regarding subset: CD45RO+ cells pooled with CCR7-negative TemRA cells. Here the CDR3 DNA reads TGTGCCAGCAGTTATAAAAATAGCAATCAGCCCCAGCATTTT. Translated: CASSYKNSNQPQHF.